This is a list of T cell receptor beta chains from one sample in a study of beta chain features in type 1 diabetes. TCRdb keeps only in-frame clones here, not all; method: immunoSEQ multiplex PCR. The sample has some 290,000 clones, around 24% seen once. The sequenced sample consisted of naive CD4+ T cells from blood. The receptors originated from a woman aged 25 to 45 with type 1 diabetes. The CDR3 runs from the conserved cysteine through the conserved F or W. D genes are given only for firm matches. Where a row states a size, it is once, few, many or the class of an expanded clone; other rows omit it.

cdr3_nt	cdr3_aa	v_call	j_call	d_call	clone_size
TGTGCTAGCAGCTTGGACTTCAATCAGCCCCAGCATTTT	CASSLDFNQPQHF	TRBV7-7	TRBJ1-5	.	.
TGCAGCGTTGTGGGCCCTTCGAACACCGGGGAGCTGTTTTTT	CSVVGPSNTGELFF	TRBV29-1	TRBJ2-2	.	.
TGTGCCAGCAGTTTCGAGTTCGAGCAGTACTTC	CASSFEFEQYF	TRBV28	TRBJ2-7	.	few
TGCAGCGTTTCCCGGACAGCCCTTGGGTGGGAGCAGTTCTTC	CSVSRTALGWEQFF	TRBV29-1	TRBJ2-1	.	.
TGTGCCAGCAGCGCGACTCTAGCGGGACGAGGGACAGATACGCAGTATTTT	CASSATLAGRGTDTQYF	TRBV9	TRBJ2-3	TRBD2	few
TGCGCCAGCAGGGCCGGGACAGGGGGCCCCTACGAGCAGTACTTC	CASRAGTGGPYEQYF	TRBV23-1	TRBJ2-7	TRBD1	few
TGCGCCAGCAGCTTGGTGGCGGGAGTAAACACCGGGGAGCTGTTTTTT	CASSLVAGVNTGELFF	TRBV5-1	TRBJ2-2	TRBD2	few
TGTGCCAGCATAGGACTAGCGGGAGTATACTACGAGCAGTACTTC	CASIGLAGVYYEQYF	TRBV2	TRBJ2-7	TRBD2	.
TGCAGCGCATCCAGGGGAAGTAACACTGAAGCTTTCTTT	CSASRGSNTEAFF	TRBV29-1	TRBJ1-1	.	.
TGTGCCAGCAGCCGTCTAGCGGGAGGGTCCGAGCAGTTCTTC	CASSRLAGGSEQFF	TRBV6-4	TRBJ2-1	TRBD2	few
TGTGCCTGTGGGGCTAGCGGGAGCACAGATACGCAGTATTTT	CACGASGSTDTQYF	TRBV30	TRBJ2-3	TRBD2	.
TGTGCCACTTCGTGGGGGCCGGACACTGAAGCTTTCTTT	CATSWGPDTEAFF	TRBV19	TRBJ1-1	.	.
TGTGCCAGCAGCTTGGATCCGGGTGGCTACACCTTC	CASSLDPGGYTF	TRBV5-6	TRBJ1-2	.	few
TGCGCCAGCAGCCGGACTAGCCCTATCCACAATGAGCAGTTCTTC	CASSRTSPIHNEQFF	TRBV5-1	TRBJ2-1	TRBD2	few
TGTGCCACCAGTCCCGGGATCAATGAGCAGTTCTTC	CATSPGINEQFF	TRBV15	TRBJ2-1	.	.
TGTGCCTGGGGACAGGGGGCTGGGTACGAGCAGTACTTC	CAWGQGAGYEQYF	TRBV30	TRBJ2-7	TRBD1	.
TGCAGCGTTCAAATGGGGAGCTACGAGCAGTACTTC	CSVQMGSYEQYF	TRBV29-1	TRBJ2-7	.	few
TGTGCCTGGGTCAGGGGCTACGAGCAGTACTTC	CAWVRGYEQYF	TRBV30	TRBJ2-7	.	few
TGTGCCAGCAGCTTAGGTAGGGGTGGCCCCTACAATGAGCAGTTCTTC	CASSLGRGGPYNEQFF	TRBV7-8	TRBJ2-1	.	few
TGTGCCAGCAGTTACCCCGTCAGCGGGAGGGACGAGCAGTACTTC	CASSYPVSGRDEQYF	TRBV6-5	TRBJ2-7	TRBD2	once
TGTGCCAGCAGCTGGGGACAGCCCGGAGTACCTGGGGCCAACGTCCTGACTTTC	CASSWGQPGVPGANVLTF	TRBV5-6	TRBJ2-6	TRBD1	few
TGTGCCAGCAGCTTGGGGTCACACCGCGGGACCCAGTACTTC	CASSLGSHRGTQYF	TRBV5-4	TRBJ2-5	.	.
TGTGCCAGCAGTCAAGGGACAGTTAGAGGTCAGCCCCAGCATTTT	CASSQGTVRGQPQHF	TRBV6-6	TRBJ1-5	TRBD1	.
TGCGCCAGCAGCTTGGCGGGGGGGGCCAAAAACATTCAGTACTTC	CASSLAGGAKNIQYF	TRBV5-1	TRBJ2-4	TRBD2	.
TGCGCCAGCAGCCGGGACAACTCCTACGAGCAGTACTTC	CASSRDNSYEQYF	TRBV5-1	TRBJ2-7	.	few
TGTGCCATCAGTGAACTAGCGGGAGCCTCCAATGAGCAGTTCTTC	CAISELAGASNEQFF	TRBV10-3	TRBJ2-1	TRBD2	.
TGTGCCAGCAGTGACTCCTTCGACAGGGGTGTCTATGGCTACACCTTC	CASSDSFDRGVYGYTF	TRBV25-1	TRBJ1-2	TRBD1	.
TGTGCCTGGAGTGTACCCCAATCGGGCTACAATGAGCAGTTCTTC	CAWSVPQSGYNEQFF	TRBV30	TRBJ2-1	.	.
TGTGCCAGCTCACCGCGGGACAGGGAATCTGAAGCTTTCTTT	CASSPRDRESEAFF	TRBV18	TRBJ1-1	TRBD1	.
TGTGCCAGCAGGGGCTCCAGATCCTACAATGAGCAGTTCTTC	CASRGSRSYNEQFF	TRBV6-5	TRBJ2-1	.	few
TGTGCCTGGAGGAGGGACTACGCCGGGGAGCTGTTTTTT	CAWRRDYAGELFF	TRBV30	TRBJ2-2	TRBD2	few
TGCGCCAGCAGCTCCCAGTACGAGCAGTACTTC	CASSSQYEQYF	TRBV5-1	TRBJ2-7	.	.
TGTGCCAGCAGCTTATGGATCGGGAGGGGGACCTACAATGAGCAGTTCTTC	CASSLWIGRGTYNEQFF	TRBV13	TRBJ2-1	TRBD2	few
TGTGCCAGCAGCCAACTGGACAGGGGTAACTACGAGCAGTACTTC	CASSQLDRGNYEQYF	TRBV14	TRBJ2-7	TRBD1	.
TGTGCCTGGAGTGTACTCAGCGGGAGACTCAATGAGCAGTTCTTC	CAWSVLSGRLNEQFF	TRBV30	TRBJ2-1	TRBD2	.
TGTGCCAGCAGCTCGACTAGCGCAGATACGCAGTATTTT	CASSSTSADTQYF	TRBV7-3	TRBJ2-3	TRBD2	.
TGTGCCAGCAGCGGCAGGACTGACAATGAGCAGTTCTTC	CASSGRTDNEQFF	TRBV11-2	TRBJ2-1	.	.
TGTGCCGGAGCGGATCAAACAGATACGCAGTATTTT	CAGADQTDTQYF	TRBV30	TRBJ2-3	.	.
TGTGCCTGGAGTGTAACGGAGGGACAGCCCCAGCATTTT	CAWSVTEGQPQHF	TRBV30	TRBJ1-5	.	once
TGCGCCAGCAGCCGGTTGTCAACATTCTTAAAGGGGAAGCAGTACTTC	CASSRLSTFLKGKQYF	TRBV4-1	TRBJ2-7	.	.
TGCAGCGTAGTGGGACAGGGAGATACGCAGTATTTT	CSVVGQGDTQYF	TRBV29-1	TRBJ2-3	TRBD1	few
TGTGCCAGCAGCTTAAACCCAGGGAATCAGCCCCAGCATTTT	CASSLNPGNQPQHF	TRBV7-2	TRBJ1-5	.	.